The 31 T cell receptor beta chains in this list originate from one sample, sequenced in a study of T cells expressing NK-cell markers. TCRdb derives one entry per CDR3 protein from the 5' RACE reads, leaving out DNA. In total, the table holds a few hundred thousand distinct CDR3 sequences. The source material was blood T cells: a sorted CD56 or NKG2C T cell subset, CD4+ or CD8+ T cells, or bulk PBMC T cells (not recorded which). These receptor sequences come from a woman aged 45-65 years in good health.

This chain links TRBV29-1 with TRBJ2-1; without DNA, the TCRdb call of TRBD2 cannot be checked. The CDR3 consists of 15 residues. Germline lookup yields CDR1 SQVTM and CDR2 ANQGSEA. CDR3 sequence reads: CSVENPSGAYNEQFF.

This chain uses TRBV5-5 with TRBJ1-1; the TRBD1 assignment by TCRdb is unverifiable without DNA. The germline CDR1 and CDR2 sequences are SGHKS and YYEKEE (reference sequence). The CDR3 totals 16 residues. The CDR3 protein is CASTGNVGASGTEAFF.

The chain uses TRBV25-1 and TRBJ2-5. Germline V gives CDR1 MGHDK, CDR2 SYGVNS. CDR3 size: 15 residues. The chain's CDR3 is CASSESFGVRETQYF.

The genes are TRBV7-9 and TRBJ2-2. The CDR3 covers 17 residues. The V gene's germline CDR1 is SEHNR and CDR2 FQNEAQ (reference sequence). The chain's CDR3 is CASSLRFGVANTGELFF.

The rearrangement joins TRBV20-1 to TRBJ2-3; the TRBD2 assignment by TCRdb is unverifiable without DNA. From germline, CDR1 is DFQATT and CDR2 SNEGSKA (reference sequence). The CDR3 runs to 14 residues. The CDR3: CSADALGEGDTQYF.

The CDR3 loop reads CGGFGGAGNTIYF. The rearrangement links TRBV29-1 to TRBJ1-3; the TRBD1 assignment by TCRdb is unverifiable without DNA. The CDR3 runs to 13 residues. Germline V lookup: CDR1 SQVTM, CDR2 ANQGSEA.

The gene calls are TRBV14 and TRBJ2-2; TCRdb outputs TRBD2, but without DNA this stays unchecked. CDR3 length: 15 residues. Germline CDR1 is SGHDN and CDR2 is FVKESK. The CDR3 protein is CASSRLGLDTGELFF.

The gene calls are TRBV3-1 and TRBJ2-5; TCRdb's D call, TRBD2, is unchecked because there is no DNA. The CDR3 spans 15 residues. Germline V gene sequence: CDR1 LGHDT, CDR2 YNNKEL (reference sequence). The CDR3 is CASSQGLAGVETQYF.

The CDR3 here is CASAQTSEQFF. The gene calls are TRBV12-3 or TRBV12-4 and TRBJ2-1; TCRdb reports TRBD2, a call that lacks DNA to check it against. This CDR3 region has 11 residues.

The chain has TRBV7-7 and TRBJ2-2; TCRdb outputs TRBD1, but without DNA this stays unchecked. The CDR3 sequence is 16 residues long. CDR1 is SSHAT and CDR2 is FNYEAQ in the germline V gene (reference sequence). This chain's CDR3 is CASSLASRPGTGELFF.

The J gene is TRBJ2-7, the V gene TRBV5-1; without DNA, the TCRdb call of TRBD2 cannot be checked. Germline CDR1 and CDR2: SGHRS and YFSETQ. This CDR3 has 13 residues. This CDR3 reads CASIGGDDYEQYF.

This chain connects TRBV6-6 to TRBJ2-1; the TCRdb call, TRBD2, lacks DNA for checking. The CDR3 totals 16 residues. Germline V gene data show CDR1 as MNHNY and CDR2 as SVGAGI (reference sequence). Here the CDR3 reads CASSYTGTSGSNEQFF.

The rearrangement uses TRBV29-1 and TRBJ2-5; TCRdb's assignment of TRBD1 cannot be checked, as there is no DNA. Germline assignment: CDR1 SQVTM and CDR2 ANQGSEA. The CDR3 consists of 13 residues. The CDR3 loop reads CSVEVRRGETQYF.

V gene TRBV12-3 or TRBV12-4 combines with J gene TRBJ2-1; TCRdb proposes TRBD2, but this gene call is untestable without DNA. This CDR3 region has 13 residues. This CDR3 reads CATRGLALGEQFF.

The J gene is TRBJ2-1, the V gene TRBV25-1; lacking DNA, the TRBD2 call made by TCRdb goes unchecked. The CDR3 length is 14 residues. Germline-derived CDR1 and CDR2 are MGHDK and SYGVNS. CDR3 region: CASSEAAGYNEQFF.

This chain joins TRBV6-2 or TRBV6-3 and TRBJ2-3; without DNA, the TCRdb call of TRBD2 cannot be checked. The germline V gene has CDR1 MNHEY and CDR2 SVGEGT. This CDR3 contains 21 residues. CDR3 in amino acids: CASSYHPAGGFEVLGTDTQYF.

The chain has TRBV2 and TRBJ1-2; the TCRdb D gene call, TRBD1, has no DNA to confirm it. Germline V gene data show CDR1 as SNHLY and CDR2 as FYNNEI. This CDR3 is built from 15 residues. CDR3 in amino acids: CASRPGTGVHYGYTF.

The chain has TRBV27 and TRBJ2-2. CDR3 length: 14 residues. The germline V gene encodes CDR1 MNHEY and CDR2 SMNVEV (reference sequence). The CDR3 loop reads CASSSWADSGELFF.

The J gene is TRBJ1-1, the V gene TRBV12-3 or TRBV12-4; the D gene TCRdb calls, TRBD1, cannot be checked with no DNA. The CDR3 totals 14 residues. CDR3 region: CASTPRDGYTEAFF.

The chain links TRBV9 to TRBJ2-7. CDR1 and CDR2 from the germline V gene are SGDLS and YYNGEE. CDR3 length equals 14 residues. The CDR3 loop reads CASSVGQTSYEQYF.

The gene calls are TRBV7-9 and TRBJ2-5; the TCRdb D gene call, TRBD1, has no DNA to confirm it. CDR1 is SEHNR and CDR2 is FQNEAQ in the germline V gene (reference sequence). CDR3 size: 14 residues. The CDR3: CASRRTGPQETQYF.

The chain's CDR3 is CASRSWQALAEAFF. This chain joins TRBV27 and TRBJ1-1. Germline CDR1 is MNHEY and CDR2 is SMNVEV (reference sequence). The CDR3 length is 14 residues.

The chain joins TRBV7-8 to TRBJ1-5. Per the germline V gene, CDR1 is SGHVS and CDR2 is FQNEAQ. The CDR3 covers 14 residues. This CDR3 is CASSLGSGNQPQHF.

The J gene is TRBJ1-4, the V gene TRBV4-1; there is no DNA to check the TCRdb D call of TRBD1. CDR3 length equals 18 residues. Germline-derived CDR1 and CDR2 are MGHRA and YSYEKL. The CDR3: CASSLTGTGGITNEKLFF.

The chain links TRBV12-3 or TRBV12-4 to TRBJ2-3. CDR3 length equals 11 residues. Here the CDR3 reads CASSVSGTQYF.

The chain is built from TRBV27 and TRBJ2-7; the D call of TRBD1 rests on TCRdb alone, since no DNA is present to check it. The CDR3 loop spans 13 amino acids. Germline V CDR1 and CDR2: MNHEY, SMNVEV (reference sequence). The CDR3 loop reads CASGPTGTYEQYF.

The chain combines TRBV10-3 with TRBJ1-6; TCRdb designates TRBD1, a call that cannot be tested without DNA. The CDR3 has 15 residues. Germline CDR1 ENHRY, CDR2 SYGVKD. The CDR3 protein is CAISDETGRNSPLHF.

Here the CDR3 reads CASSRPTPGLAGPANTGELFF. This chain links TRBV14 with TRBJ2-2; absent DNA, TCRdb's TRBD2 call cannot be checked. The CDR3 is made up of 21 amino acids. Germline-derived CDR1 and CDR2 are SGHDN and FVKESK.

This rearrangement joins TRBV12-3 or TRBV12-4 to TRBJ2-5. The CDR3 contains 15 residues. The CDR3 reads CASSISGRGRETQYF.

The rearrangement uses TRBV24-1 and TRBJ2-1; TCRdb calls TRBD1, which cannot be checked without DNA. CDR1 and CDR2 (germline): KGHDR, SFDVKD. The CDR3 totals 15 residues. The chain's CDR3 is CASPAPKSSYNEQFF.

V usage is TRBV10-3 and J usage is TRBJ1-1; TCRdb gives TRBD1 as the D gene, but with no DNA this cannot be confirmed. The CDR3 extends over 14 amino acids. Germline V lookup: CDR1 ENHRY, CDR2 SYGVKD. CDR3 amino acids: CAIRNGGSWTEAFF.